This T cell receptor (beta chain) was identified during a study of brain T cells in children with intractable seizures. Study-wide points: Absence of clones before surgery may stem from lower sequencing depth.

Looked up from germline, CDR1 is LGHNT and CDR2 is FRNRAP. This CDR3 comprises 19 residues. Trimming took 1 base from V and 5 from J; bases not matched to a gene: 19. In the case of this clone: The antigen is undetermined.

Some clones are missing from TCRdb's copy, which holds only in-frame ones; the method was immunoSEQ multiplex PCR. In the table there are about 320,000 clones, over 90% of which are singletons. Time point given: blood from clinic visit 5 months post-surgery; TSC patient then seizure free. Surgery cases with the highest brain T cell transcript signatures were chosen for sequencing. This material consisted of peripheral blood, taken around 5 months after surgery. The V gene is TRBV12-5, the J gene TRBJ1-1; TRBD1 aligns across 7 bases. This sequence was found in a boy less than two years old with tuberous sclerosis and intractable seizures. The CDR3 coding sequence is TGTGCTAGTGGTTTGGGGTCCTTCCGGGACAGATTGGAAAGTACTGAAGCTTTCTTT. Protein: CASGLGSFRDRLESTEAFF.